This TCR beta chain was profiled in a study of blood T cell repertoires in COVID-19. Across the whole study: Whether acute or convalescent, the COVID-19 samples came from the United States, Italy and Spain. The analysed material was cDNA or gDNA that came from T cells, B-cell-depleted T cells, or PBMCs.

The ends were cut back, 7 bases at V and 3 bases at J, with 13 bases in the middle. The CDR3 consists of 13 residues. CDR1 MDHEN and CDR2 SYDVKM come from the germline V gene. Original data processing: Estimates of nucleated cell counts were drawn from the amplification of reference gene primers. Profiled with immunoSEQ multiplex PCR; TCRdb holds only in-frame clones, not every one. The V and J calls and the clone size are those of that table, but D and trimming were determined from the DNA. The sample shows about 140,000 clones, about 86% of them seen only once. The sequence was collected from a woman aged 55 to 70 with acute or convalescent COVID-19. The chain uses TRBV28 and TRBJ2-7, with D perhaps TRBD2 (5 bases). Input material: peripheral blood. The CDR3 loop reads CASIGAVLYEQYF. The CDR3 bases are TGTGCCAGCATCGGAGCGGTTCTCTACGAGCAGTACTTC.